The clone carrying this T cell receptor (beta chain) was observed a few times. Its antigen is not known. V dropped 0 bases and J dropped 7 bases, with 9 bases sitting between them. The CDR3 runs 14 residues. CDR1 and CDR2 from the germline V gene are SEHNR and FQNEAQ (reference sequence). These data come from a study of beta chain features in type 1 diabetes. General study results and limits: Naive, central memory and Treg TCRB repertoires appeared more alike in patients than in healthy donors. Whether TCRB rearrangement is influenced by HLA type went unresolved here. TCRB CDR3s were moderately but significantly shorter in Type 1 diabetes patients in all four CD4+ subsets. In type 1 diabetes patients, VDJ junctions had fewer insertions; deletions at these junctions were more frequent.

Based on CD45RO/CCR7/CD25/CD127/CD95/CD27, CD4+ regulatory, stem cell-like memory, naive and central memory cells were sorted. The authors reverse transcribed all of the isolated RNA, so sequencing captured expressed TCRB transcripts. The assay was immunoSEQ multiplex PCR, and TCRdb's table has in-frame clones only and misses some. The sample lists 350,000 to 450,000 clones, roughly 13% occurring once. The sequencing input was naive CD4+ T cells from blood. The TCR was taken from a woman aged 18-29 years with type 1 diabetes. The gene calls are TRBV7-9 and TRBJ2-2; D is uncertain. The CDR3 coding sequence is TGTGCCAGCAGCTTAGCCGAGGCTGGCGGGGAGCTGTTTTTT. Translating gives CASSLAEAGGELFF.